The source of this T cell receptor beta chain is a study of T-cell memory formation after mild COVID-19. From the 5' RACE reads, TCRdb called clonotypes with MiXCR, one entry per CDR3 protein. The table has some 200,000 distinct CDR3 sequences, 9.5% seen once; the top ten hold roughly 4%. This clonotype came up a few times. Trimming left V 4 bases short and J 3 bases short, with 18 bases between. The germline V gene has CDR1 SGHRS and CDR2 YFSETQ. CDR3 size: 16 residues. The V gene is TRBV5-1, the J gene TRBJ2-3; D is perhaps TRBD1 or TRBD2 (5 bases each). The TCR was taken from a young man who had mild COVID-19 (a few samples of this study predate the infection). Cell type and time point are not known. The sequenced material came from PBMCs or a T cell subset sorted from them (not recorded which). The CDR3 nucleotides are TGCGCCAGCAGCGGGGGACGTGCTGCCTTTACAGATACGCAGTATTTT. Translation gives CASSGGRAAFTDTQYF. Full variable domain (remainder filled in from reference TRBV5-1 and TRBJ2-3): KAGVTQTPRYLIKTRGQQVTLSCSPISGHRSVSWYQQTPGQGLQFLFEYFSETQRNKGNFPGRFSGRQFSNSRSEMNVSTLELGDSALYLCASSGGRAAFTDTQYFGPGTRLTVL.